This TCR beta chain was documented in a study of long-term antiretroviral therapy in people with HIV. General observations from the study: Once patients were on ART, diversity went higher but still fell short of transplant donor controls.

At survey level, the immunoSEQ assay was run in its v3.0 version. Method: immunoSEQ multiplex PCR; TCRdb's copy keeps in-frame clones and lacks some. The sample yields tens of thousands of clones, 65% to 90% seen once. The CDR3 sequence is 14 residues long. Looked up from germline, CDR1 is MNHNS and CDR2 is SASEGT. V lost 8 bases to trimming and J lost 3 bases, with 11 bases between them. In the case of this clone: Its matching antigen is unknown.

Sequenced material: unsorted PBMCs, taken 1.2 years after starting antiretroviral therapy. This clonotype originated in a man aged 45-60 years with HIV. The chain employs TRBV6-1 and TRBJ2-6; D ambiguous. The CDR3: CASRPQLGANVLTF. CDR3 DNA: TGTGCCAGCCGTCCACAACTTGGGGCCAACGTCCTGACTTTC.